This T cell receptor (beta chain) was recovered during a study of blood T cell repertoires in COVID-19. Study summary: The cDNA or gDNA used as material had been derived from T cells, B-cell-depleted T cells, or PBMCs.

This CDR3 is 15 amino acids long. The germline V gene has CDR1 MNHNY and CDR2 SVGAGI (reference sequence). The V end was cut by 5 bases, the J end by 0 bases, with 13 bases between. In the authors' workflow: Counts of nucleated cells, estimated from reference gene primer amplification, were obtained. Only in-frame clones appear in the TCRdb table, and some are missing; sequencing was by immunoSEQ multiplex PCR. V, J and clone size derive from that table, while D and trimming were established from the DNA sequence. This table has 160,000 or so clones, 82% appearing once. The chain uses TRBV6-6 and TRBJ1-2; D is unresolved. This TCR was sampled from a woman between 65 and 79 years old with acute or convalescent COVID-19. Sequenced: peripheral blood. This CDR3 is CASSAGKNPNYGYTF. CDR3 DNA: TGTGCCAGCAGTGCCGGGAAGAACCCTAACTATGGCTACACCTTC.